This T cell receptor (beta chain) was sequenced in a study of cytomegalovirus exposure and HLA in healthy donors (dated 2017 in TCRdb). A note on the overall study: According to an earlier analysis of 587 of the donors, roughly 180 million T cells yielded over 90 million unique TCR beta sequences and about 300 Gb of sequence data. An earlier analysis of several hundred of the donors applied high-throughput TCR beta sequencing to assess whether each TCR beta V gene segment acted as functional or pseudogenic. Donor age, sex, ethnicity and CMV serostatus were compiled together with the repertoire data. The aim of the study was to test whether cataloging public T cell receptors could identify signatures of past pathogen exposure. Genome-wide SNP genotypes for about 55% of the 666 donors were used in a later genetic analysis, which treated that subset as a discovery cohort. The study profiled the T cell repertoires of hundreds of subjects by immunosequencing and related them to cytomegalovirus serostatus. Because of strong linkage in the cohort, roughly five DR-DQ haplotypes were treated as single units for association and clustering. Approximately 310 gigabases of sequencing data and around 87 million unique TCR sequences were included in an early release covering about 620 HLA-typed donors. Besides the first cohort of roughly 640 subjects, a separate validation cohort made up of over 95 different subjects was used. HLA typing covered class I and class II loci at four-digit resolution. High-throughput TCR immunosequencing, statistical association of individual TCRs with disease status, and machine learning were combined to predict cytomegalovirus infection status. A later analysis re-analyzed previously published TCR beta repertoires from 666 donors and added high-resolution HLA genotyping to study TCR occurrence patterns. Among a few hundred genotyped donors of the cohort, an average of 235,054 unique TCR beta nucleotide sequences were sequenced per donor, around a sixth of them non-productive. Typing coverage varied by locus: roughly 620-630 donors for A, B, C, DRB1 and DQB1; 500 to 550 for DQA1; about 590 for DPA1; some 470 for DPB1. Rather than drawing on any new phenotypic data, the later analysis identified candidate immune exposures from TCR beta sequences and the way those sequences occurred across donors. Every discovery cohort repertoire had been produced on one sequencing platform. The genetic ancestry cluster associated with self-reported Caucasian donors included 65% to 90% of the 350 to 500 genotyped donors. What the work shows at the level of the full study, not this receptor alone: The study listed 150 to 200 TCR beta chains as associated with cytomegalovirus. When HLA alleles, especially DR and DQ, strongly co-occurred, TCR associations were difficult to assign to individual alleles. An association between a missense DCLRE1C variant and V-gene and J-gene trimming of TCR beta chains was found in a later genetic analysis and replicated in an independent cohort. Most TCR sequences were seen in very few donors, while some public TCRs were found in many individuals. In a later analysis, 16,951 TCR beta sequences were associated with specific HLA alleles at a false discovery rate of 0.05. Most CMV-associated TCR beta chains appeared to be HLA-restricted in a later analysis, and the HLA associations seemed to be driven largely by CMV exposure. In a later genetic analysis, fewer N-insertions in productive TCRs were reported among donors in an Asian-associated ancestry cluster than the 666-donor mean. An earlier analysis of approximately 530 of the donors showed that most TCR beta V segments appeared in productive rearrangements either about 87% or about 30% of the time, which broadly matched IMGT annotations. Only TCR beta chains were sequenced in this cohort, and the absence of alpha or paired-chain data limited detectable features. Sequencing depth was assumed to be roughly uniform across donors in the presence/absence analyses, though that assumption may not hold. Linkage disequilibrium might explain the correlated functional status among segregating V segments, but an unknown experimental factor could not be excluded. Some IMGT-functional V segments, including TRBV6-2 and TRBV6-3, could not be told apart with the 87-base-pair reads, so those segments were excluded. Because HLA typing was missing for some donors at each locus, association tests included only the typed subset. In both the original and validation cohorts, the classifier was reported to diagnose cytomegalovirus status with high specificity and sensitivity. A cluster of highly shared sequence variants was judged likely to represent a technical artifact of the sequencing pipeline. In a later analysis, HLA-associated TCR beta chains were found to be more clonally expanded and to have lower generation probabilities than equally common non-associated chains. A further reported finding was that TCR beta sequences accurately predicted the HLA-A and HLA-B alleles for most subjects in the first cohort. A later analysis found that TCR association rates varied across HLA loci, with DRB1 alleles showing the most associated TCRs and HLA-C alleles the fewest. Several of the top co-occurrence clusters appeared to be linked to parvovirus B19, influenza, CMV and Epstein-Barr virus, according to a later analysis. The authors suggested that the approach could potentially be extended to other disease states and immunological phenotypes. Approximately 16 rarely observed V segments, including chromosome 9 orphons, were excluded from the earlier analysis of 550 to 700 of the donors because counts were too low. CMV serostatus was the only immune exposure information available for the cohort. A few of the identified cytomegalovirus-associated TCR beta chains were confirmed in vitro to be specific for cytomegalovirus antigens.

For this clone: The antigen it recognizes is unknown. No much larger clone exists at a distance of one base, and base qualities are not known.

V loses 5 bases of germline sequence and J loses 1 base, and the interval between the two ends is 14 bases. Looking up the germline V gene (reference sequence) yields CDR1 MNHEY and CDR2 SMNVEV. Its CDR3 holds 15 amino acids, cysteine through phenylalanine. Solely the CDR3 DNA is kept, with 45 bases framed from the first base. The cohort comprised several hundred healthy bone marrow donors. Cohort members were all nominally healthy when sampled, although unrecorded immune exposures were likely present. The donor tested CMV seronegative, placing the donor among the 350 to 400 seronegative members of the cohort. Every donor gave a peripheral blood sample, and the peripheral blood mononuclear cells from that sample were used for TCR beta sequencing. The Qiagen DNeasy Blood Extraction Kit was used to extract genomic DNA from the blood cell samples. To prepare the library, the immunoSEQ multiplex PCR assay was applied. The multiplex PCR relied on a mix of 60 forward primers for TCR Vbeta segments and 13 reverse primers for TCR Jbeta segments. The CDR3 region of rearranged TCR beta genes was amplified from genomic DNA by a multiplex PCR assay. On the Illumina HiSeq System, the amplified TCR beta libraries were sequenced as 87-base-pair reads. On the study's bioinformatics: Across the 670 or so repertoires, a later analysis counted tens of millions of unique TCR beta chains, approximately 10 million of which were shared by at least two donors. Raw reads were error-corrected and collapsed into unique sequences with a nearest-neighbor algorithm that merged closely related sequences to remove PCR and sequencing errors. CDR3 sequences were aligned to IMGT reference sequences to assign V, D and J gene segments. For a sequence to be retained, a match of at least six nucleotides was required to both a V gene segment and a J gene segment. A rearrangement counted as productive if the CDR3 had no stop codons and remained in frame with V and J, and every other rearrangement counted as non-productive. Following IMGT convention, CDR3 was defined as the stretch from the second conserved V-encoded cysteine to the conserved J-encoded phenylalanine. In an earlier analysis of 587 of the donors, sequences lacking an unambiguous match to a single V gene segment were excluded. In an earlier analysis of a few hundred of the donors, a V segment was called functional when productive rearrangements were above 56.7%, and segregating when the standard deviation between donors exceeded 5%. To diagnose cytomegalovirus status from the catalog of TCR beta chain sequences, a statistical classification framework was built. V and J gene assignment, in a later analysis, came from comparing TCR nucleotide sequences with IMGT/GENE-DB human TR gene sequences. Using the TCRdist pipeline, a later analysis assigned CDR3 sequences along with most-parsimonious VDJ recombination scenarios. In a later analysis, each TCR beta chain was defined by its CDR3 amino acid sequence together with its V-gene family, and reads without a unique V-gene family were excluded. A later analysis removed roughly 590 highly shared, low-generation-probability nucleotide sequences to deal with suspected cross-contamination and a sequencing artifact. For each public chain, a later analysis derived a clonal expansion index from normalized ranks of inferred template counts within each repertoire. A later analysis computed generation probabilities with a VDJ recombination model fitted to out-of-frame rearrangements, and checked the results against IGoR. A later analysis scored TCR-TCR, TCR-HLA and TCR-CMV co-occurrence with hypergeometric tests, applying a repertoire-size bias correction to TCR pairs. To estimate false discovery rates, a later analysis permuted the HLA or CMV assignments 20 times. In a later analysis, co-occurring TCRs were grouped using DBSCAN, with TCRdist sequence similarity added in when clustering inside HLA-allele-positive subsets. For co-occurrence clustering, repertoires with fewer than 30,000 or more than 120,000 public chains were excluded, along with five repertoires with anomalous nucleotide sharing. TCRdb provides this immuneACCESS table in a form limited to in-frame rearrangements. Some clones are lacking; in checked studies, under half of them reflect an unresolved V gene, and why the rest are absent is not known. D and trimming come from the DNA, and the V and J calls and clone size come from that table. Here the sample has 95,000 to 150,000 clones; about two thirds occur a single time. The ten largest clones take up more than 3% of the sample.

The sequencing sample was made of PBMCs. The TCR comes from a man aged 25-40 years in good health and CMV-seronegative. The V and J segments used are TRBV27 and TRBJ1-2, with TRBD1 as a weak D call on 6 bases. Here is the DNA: TGTGCCAGCAGTCCTCAGGGGCCTAATAACTATGGCTACACCTTC. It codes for CASSPQGPNNYGYTF.